This TCR beta chain was obtained from a study of CXCR3-negative and CXCR3-positive naive CD8 T cells. Study-level results: Fresh PBMCs were used in most assays, and CXCR3 expression partially decreased after cryopreservation. Both naive subsets, CXCR3-negative and CXCR3-positive, displayed similar TRBV-TRBJ usage, unlike memory cells. Relative to CXCR3-negative naive cells, CXCR3-positive naive cells had more hydrophobic TRB CDR3s.

Notes on this clonotype: Its specificity is unknown.

Preparation of TRB cDNA libraries relied on 5' RACE carrying UMI labels. Reanalyzing the 5' RACE reads, TCRdb keeps one entry per CDR3 protein, without DNA. Its listing shows 75,000 to 90,000 distinct CDR3 sequences. The sequencing input was naive CXCR3+ CD8+ T cells from blood. Described subset: CD45RO-CCR7+CD27+CD95- naive CD8+ T cells expressing CXCR3 (TNR3+). This sequence was found in a human donor in good health. Some clones in this sample may be carry-over from other donors' samples.

The CDR3 loop is CASSPLGETQYF. The rearrangement joins TRBV7-7 to TRBJ2-5. Germline CDR1 reads SSHAT; CDR2 reads FNYEAQ (reference sequence). CDR3 length: 12 amino acids.